Listed below are T cell receptor beta chains from one sample, sequenced in a study of OX40 agonist ivuxolimab in advanced cancers. The table came from immunoSEQ multiplex PCR; TCRdb's copy has only in-frame clones and leaves some out. This table has 25,000 to 30,000 clones, less than 90% appearing once. The specimen was CD4+ or CD8+ T cells sorted from blood, collected in a trial of the OX40 agonist ivuxolimab. All receptors come from an adult with an advanced solid tumor such as melanoma, head and neck, liver or kidney cancer. The CDR3 runs from the conserved cysteine through the conserved F or W. The order of the fields is clone size, D gene, J gene, V gene, CDR3 DNA, CDR3 protein. The D gene is left open where the match is weak. Size is omitted from some rows. Given values are once, few, many or a class for expanded clones.

-	TRBD2	TRBJ2-3	TRBV2	TGTGCCAGCTCTAGGGAGGGGTACGCAGATACGCAGTATTTT	CASSREGYADTQYF
-	TRBD2	TRBJ2-3	TRBV6-5	TGTGCCAGCGATTCGCTAGCGGGAGATGGAGATACGCAGTATTTT	CASDSLAGDGDTQYF
-	TRBD2	TRBJ2-7	TRBV14	TGTGCCAGCAGCCAATTCCTCGGGAGGAGATCCTACGAGCAGTACTTC	CASSQFLGRRSYEQYF
-	TRBD1	TRBJ1-4	TRBV5-6	TGTGCCAGCAGCTTAAGACAGGGCTTGGTGGCAACTAATGAAAAACTGTTTTTT	CASSLRQGLVATNEKLFF
-	TRBD1	TRBJ1-2	TRBV6-5	TGTGCCAGCAGTGAATGGACAGGGTCAGATGGCTACACCTTC	CASSEWTGSDGYTF
-	-	TRBJ2-7	TRBV19	TGTGCCAGTAGTCACAGGGTTAGGGACGAGCAGTACTTC	CASSHRVRDEQYF
-	-	TRBJ2-7	TRBV28	TGTGCCAGCAGTTTCCGAGGGCTCTACGAGCAGTACTTC	CASSFRGLYEQYF
-	-	TRBJ2-1	TRBV7-3	TGTGCCAGCAGCTTAGAAGCGGGCGGGATTGTTGAGCAGTTCTTC	CASSLEAGGIVEQFF
-	-	TRBJ1-2	TRBV25-1	TGTGCCAGCGCTAACGGACAGAACTATGGCTACACCTTC	CASANGQNYGYTF
-	-	TRBJ2-1	TRBV11-3	TGTGCCAGCAGCTTAAGACTAGAGGATGAGCAGTTCTTC	CASSLRLEDEQFF
-	TRBD1	TRBJ2-7	TRBV5-4	TGTGCCAGCAGCTCCGACAGGGGGGGCTTTTACGAGCAGTACTTC	CASSSDRGGFYEQYF
-	-	TRBJ2-1	TRBV4-1	TGCGCCAGCAGCCACCTCCCAGGGAGCTCCTACAATGAGCAGTTCTTC	CASSHLPGSSYNEQFF
-	-	TRBJ1-5	TRBV19	TGTGCCAGTAGTCCCTGGGGGCAAGGCAATCAGCCCCAGCATTTT	CASSPWGQGNQPQHF
-	-	TRBJ1-6	TRBV27	TGTGCCAGCAGTTTCCAGGCCCTAAGCTCCTATAATTCACCCCTCCACTTT	CASSFQALSSYNSPLHF
-	-	TRBJ2-7	TRBV25-1	TGTGCCAGCAGTGAATGGGGGGTCTCCTACGAGCAGTACTTC	CASSEWGVSYEQYF
few	-	TRBJ1-2	TRBV7-9	TGTGCCAGCAGCCCCGGCGTTAACTATGGCTACACCTTC	CASSPGVNYGYTF
few	TRBD2	TRBJ2-1	TRBV13	TGTGCCAGCAGCTCGGCCGGGACTAGCGGGACTGATGAGCAGTTCTTC	CASSSAGTSGTDEQFF
-	-	TRBJ2-7	TRBV9	TGTGCCAGCAGCGCGGGACCTACCCTTAACTACGAGCAGTACTTC	CASSAGPTLNYEQYF
large	-	TRBJ2-2	TRBV7-2	TGTGCCAGCAACCTGTGGGGGCGGCGGACCGGGGAGCTGTTTTTT	CASNLWGRRTGELFF
-	TRBD1	TRBJ2-7	TRBV18	TGTGCCAGCTCACCAATAGACAGGGCGAGCTCCTACGAGCAGTACTTC	CASSPIDRASSYEQYF
-	-	TRBJ2-7	TRBV7-6	TGTGCCAGCAGCCCCGGGACTTCCTACGAGCAGTACTTC	CASSPGTSYEQYF
-	-	TRBJ2-1	TRBV5-6	TGTGCCAGCAGCTCACGGACCCCCAATGAGCAGTTCTTC	CASSSRTPNEQFF
once	TRBD2	TRBJ2-1	TRBV4-3	TGCGCCAGCAGCCAAGTCCCACCTAGCGGGAGTTCTAGTGAGCAGTTCTTC	CASSQVPPSGSSSEQFF
-	TRBD2	TRBJ2-1	TRBV27	TGTGCCAGCAGTTTATCCCCCCTTAGCGGGAGCTCCTACAATGAGCAGTTCTTC	CASSLSPLSGSSYNEQFF
-	TRBD2	TRBJ2-7	TRBV7-9	TGTGCCAGCAGCCTCGGACTAGCCTACGAGCAGTACTTC	CASSLGLAYEQYF
-	-	TRBJ1-4	TRBV9	TGTGCCAGCAGCGTAGGGGGGGCTCCTAATGAAAAACTGTTTTTT	CASSVGGAPNEKLFF
-	TRBD1	TRBJ2-1	TRBV11-1	TGTGCCAGCAGCCCCCGGGACAGGGGTAATGAGCAGTTCTTC	CASSPRDRGNEQFF
-	-	TRBJ2-3	TRBV27	TGTGCCAGCAGTTTTGGATACCCGACAGATACGCAGTATTTT	CASSFGYPTDTQYF
-	-	TRBJ2-2	TRBV4-2	TGTGCCAGCAGCCAAGCCGTAGGGAACACCGGGGAGCTGTTTTTT	CASSQAVGNTGELFF
few	-	TRBJ1-2	TRBV28	TGTGCCAGCAGACCAGTTGGACAGCCCGGCTACACCTTC	CASRPVGQPGYTF
-	-	TRBJ1-5	TRBV10-2	TGCGCCAGCAGCGAGGGGTGGGTCACATCGGCGAGCAATCAGCCCCAGCATTTT	CASSEGWVTSASNQPQHF
-	-	TRBJ2-7	TRBV19	TGTGCCAGTAGCCTCGACGATACCTCCTACGAGCAGTACTTC	CASSLDDTSYEQYF
-	-	TRBJ1-4	TRBV11-1	TGTGCCAGCAGCTCTCGGGGGGCCGGTGGTGAAAAACTGTTTTTT	CASSSRGAGGEKLFF
-	TRBD1	TRBJ1-1	TRBV28	TGTGCCAGCAGTTCACGACAGGGGAATGAAGCTTTCTTT	CASSSRQGNEAFF
-	-	TRBJ2-7	TRBV4-1	TGCGCCAGCAGCCAAGAAAACAGTGACTACGAGCAGTACTTC	CASSQENSDYEQYF
-	TRBD2	TRBJ2-2	TRBV9	TGTGCCAGCAGCGTAGCCGGTAGCGGGAGTGGGACCGGGGAGCTGTTTTTT	CASSVAGSGSGTGELFF
-	TRBD2	TRBJ2-1	TRBV30	TGTGCCTGGAGTAGTAGCGGGAGCGCGAATGAGCAGTTCTTC	CAWSSSGSANEQFF
-	TRBD1	TRBJ2-7	TRBV27	TGTGCCAGCAGTTTTAGGGGACAGGGGGCAGAAGAGCAGTACTTC	CASSFRGQGAEEQYF
-	TRBD1	TRBJ1-1	TRBV7-1	TGTGCCAGCAGCTTTGGACAGGGCGATGAAGCTTTCTTT	CASSFGQGDEAFF
medium-sized	TRBD1	TRBJ2-5	TRBV18	TGTGCCAGCTCATTAGCCGGGACAGGGGCCCAAGAGACCCAGTACTTC	CASSLAGTGAQETQYF
-	TRBD1	TRBJ1-1	TRBV7-2	TGTGCCAGCAGCTTAGGATACGGGACAGGGATGAACACTGAAGCTTTCTTT	CASSLGYGTGMNTEAFF
medium-sized	-	TRBJ1-2	TRBV10-3	TGTGCCATCAGTGATGGGGGCGGCTACACCTTC	CAISDGGGYTF
-	TRBD2	TRBJ2-1	TRBV27	TGTGCCAGCAGCAACCCGCGACTAGCGGGATTGAGTGAGCAGTTCTTC	CASSNPRLAGLSEQFF
-	-	TRBJ1-4	TRBV21-1	TGTGCCAGCAGTAAAGAAGGGACCTCCGGGGGGCTGAATGAAAAACTGTTTTTT	CASSKEGTSGGLNEKLFF
-	TRBD1	TRBJ1-5	TRBV27	TGTGCCAGCAGTCAGGACAGGGGTAGTGGACAGCCCCAGCATTTT	CASSQDRGSGQPQHF
-	TRBD2	TRBJ2-1	TRBV19	TGTGCCAGTAGTATTGGGGGAGGGCCGGTGAATGAGCAGTTCTTC	CASSIGGGPVNEQFF
few	-	TRBJ2-2	TRBV27	TGTGCCAGCAGCCTACAGGGTAACACCGGGGAGCTGTTTTTT	CASSLQGNTGELFF
-	-	TRBJ2-7	TRBV29-1	TGCAGCGTTAACGGACCCCCGGTCTACGAGCAGTACTTC	CSVNGPPVYEQYF
-	-	TRBJ1-5	TRBV5-8	TGTGCCAGCAGCTTTACCGCGGGCAATCAGCCCCAGCATTTT	CASSFTAGNQPQHF
-	-	TRBJ1-4	TRBV2	TGTGCCAGCATCCCCTTGGCGACATTAACAAATGAAAAACTGTTTTTT	CASIPLATLTNEKLFF
-	TRBD1	TRBJ2-7	TRBV2	TGTGCCAGCAGTGAAGTTGGGACAGGGGCCTACGAGCAGTACTTC	CASSEVGTGAYEQYF
-	TRBD2	TRBJ2-7	TRBV4-3	TGCGCCAGCAGCCAAGATCGGTTCCTAGCGGGAGTGGGGGAGCAGTACTTC	CASSQDRFLAGVGEQYF
-	TRBD2	TRBJ2-2	TRBV27	TGTGCCAGCAGTTCTTGGACTAGCGGGAGTGTCGGGGAGCTGTTTTTT	CASSSWTSGSVGELFF
-	TRBD1	TRBJ1-1	TRBV28	TGTGCCAGCAGGCTCGGACAGGGGAACACTGAAGCTTTCTTT	CASRLGQGNTEAFF
-	-	TRBJ2-1	TRBV13	TGTGCCAGCAGCCGGACGGGCAATGAGCAGTTCTTC	CASSRTGNEQFF
-	TRBD2	TRBJ2-7	TRBV14	TGTGCCAGCAGCCAAGTTAGCGGGAGAAAATACGAGCAGTACTTC	CASSQVSGRKYEQYF
-	TRBD2	TRBJ2-7	TRBV7-9	TGTGCCAGCAGCCCACTTACGGCGGGGGTGGCCTACGAGCAGTACTTC	CASSPLTAGVAYEQYF
-	-	TRBJ2-3	TRBV7-9	TGTGCCAGCAGCATAGACGCGGTCGGGGGCCGTAGCACAGATACGCAGTATTTT	CASSIDAVGGRSTDTQYF
-	-	TRBJ2-7	TRBV4-3	TGCGCCAGCAGCCAAGAGAGGAGATTTCACTACGAGCAGTACTTC	CASSQERRFHYEQYF
-	TRBD2	TRBJ2-1	TRBV7-3	TGTGCCAGCAGCTCAGGACTAGCGGGACTGAAGAATGAGCAGTTCTTC	CASSSGLAGLKNEQFF